This T cell receptor (beta chain) was captured by sequencing in a study of blood T cell repertoires in COVID-19. Study details: The samples span acute and convalescent COVID-19 from the United States, Italy and Spain. In each case, the material was cDNA or gDNA derived from T cells, B-cell-depleted T cells, or PBMCs.

In the authors' workflow: Reference gene primer amplification gave nucleated cell count estimates. Repertoires were generated with immunoSEQ multiplex PCR, while TCRdb's copy carries only in-frame clones and drops some. V, J and clone size are those of that table, while D and trimming were read from the DNA. The repertoire holds around 100,000 clones, with 88% as singletons. V was clipped by 5 bases and J by 1 base; unmatched bases: 13. Germline V CDR1 and CDR2: SGHVS, FQNEAQ. The CDR3 covers 17 residues. The sequencing sample was made of peripheral blood. The source is a man aged 80 or over with acute or convalescent COVID-19. This rearrangement joins TRBV7-8 to TRBJ1-2, with TRBD1 matching over 7 bases. CDR3 region: CASSLGQVSPYNYGYTF. Written as DNA, the CDR3 is TGTGCCAGCAGCCTTGGACAGGTCTCTCCATATAACTATGGCTACACCTTC.